The sequence of this TCR beta chain was determined in a study of T cell responses to AZD1222 COVID-19 vaccine. In the study overall: The analysis combined second doses at about 4 or about 12 weeks. Overall study findings and caveats: Targeting of unmutated variant regions was reportedly seen in nearly half of spike-specific TCRs. Repertoire sampling occurred only after the peak T cell response. Females made up more of the donors, who were largely white British, and clonal diversity may have come out too low.

A remark on this clone: Its antigen remains unknown.

Assay: immunoSEQ multiplex PCR; the TCRdb copy retains only in-frame clones and omits some. The repertoire includes about 190,000 clones, approximately 91% of them detected once, and 0.99% sits in the top ten. Sequencing was performed on peripheral blood, taken on day 0 of AZD1222 vaccination. The TCR was taken from an adult in good health.

The CDR3 region is CASSYSGETQYF. For the CDR3, the DNA is TGTGCCAGCAGTTACTCGGGAGAGACCCAGTACTTC. The rearrangement links TRBV6-5 to TRBJ2-5; no definite D call. This CDR3 is built from 12 residues. Germline lookup yields CDR1 MNHEY and CDR2 SVGAGI. Trimming stripped 0 bases from V and 4 bases from J, with 3 bases between.